Described below is a single T cell receptor beta chain sequence and its context. This record comes from a study of technical replicates of blood from several donors. The CDR3 loop spans 13 amino acids. V dropped 4 bases and J dropped 3 bases, with 6 bases sitting between them. The germline gives CDR1 MDHEN, CDR2 SYDVKM. The repertoire was sequenced with immunoSEQ multiplex PCR; TCRdb's copy has only in-frame clones and lacks some. Seen here are some 87,000 clones, around 96% observed once, and the top ten hold approximately 0.32%. V gene TRBV28 combines with J gene TRBJ2-2; no reliable D call. The sequenced material came from T cells isolated from PBMCs. The TCR sequence derives from a human donor in good health. This CDR3 is CASSYIYTGELFF. CDR3 nucleotides: TGTGCCAGCAGTTATATTTACACCGGGGAGCTGTTTTTT.